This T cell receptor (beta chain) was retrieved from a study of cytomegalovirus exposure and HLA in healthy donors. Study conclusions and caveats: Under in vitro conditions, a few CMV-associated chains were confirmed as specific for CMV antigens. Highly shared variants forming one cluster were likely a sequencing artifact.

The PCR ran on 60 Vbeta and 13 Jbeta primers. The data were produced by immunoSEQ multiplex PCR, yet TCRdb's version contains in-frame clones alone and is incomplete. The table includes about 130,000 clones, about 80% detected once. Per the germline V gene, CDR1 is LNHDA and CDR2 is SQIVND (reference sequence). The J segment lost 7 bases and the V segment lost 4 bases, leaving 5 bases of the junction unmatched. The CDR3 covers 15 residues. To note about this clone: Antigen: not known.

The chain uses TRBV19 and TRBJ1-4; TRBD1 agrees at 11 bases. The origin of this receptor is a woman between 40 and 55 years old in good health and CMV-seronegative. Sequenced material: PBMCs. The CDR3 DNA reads TGTGCCAGTAGTACCCGGGACAGGGGGGCTGAAAAACTGTTTTTT. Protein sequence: CASSTRDRGAEKLFF.